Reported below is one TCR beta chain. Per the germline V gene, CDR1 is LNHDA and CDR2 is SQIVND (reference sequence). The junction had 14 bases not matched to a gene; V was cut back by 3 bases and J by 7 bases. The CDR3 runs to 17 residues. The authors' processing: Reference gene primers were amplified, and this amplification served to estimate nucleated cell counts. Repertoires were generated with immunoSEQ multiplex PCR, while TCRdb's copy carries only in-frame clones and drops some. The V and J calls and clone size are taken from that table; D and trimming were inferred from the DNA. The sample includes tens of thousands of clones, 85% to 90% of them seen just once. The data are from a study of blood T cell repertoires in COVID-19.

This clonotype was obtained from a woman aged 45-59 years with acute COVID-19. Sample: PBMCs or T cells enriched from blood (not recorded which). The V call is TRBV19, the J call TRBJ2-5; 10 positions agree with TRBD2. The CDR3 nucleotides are TGTGCCAGTAGTATCCCCACACAGTCTAGCGGGAGCGGGACCCAGTACTTC. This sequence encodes CASSIPTQSSGSGTQYF.